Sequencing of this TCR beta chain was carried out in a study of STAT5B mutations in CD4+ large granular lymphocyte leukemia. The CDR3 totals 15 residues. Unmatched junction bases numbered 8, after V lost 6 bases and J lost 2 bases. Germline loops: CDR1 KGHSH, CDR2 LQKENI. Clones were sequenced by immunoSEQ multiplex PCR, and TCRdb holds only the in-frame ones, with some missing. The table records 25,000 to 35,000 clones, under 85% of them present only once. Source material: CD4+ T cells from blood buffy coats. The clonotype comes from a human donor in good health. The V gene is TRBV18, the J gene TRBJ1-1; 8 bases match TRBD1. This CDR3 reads CASSRVGQGNTEAFF. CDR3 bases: TGTGCCAGCTCTCGGGTCGGACAGGGAAACACTGAAGCTTTCTTT.